The clone carrying this T cell receptor beta chain has just a few counts. Its antigen is currently unknown. Time point indicated: pre-sensitization, week 0. Treatment in this sample: therapeutic diphenylcyclopropenone sensitization with weekly scalp DPC. Each cDNA molecule in the library carried unique molecular identifiers. TCRdb re-called the RACE reads with MiXCR, one entry per CDR3 protein. The sample holds fewer than 150,000 distinct CDR3 sequences, roughly 14% seen once. The data originate from a study of human T cells and chemical hapten exposure. On the study more broadly: Sensitization used 2% DPC on around 2 cm by around 2 cm upper inner arm skin.

General observations from the study: Having alopecia, the donors may differ immunologically from healthy people.

CDR1 and CDR2 (germline): MDHEN, SYDVKM. V was pared by 6 bases and J by 9 bases, with 10 bases of the junction left unmatched. CDR3 length equals 14 residues. The sample was whole blood, taken in connection with sensitization to the hapten diphenylcyclopropenone (DPC). This sequence joins TRBV28 and TRBJ2-1; TRBD1 aligns across 8 bases. The receptor was derived from a young woman with alopecia areata. Some clones in this sample may be carry-over from other donors' samples. The CDR3 bases are TGTGCCAGCAGACCAGGGGGCGAAGTGGGTGAGCAGTTCTTC. Translated: CASRPGGEVGEQFF.